This T cell receptor (beta chain) was documented in a study of cytomegalovirus exposure and HLA in healthy donors. Study-wide results and caveats: Cytomegalovirus status was reportedly diagnosed by the classifier with high sensitivity and specificity.

The repertoire was sequenced with immunoSEQ multiplex PCR; TCRdb's copy has only in-frame clones and lacks some. In the table there are roughly 56,000 clones, around nine tenths of which are singletons. The donors were in the approximately 120-subject validation cohort; that cohort was separate from the approximately 670-subject first cohort. CDR1 is SGHTA, CDR2 FQGNSA, per germline. The V and J ends lost 2 bases and 6 bases respectively, with 6 bases between them. This CDR3 region has 12 residues. To note about this clone: What it binds is not known.

The sample consisted of PBMCs. The clonotype originates from a woman aged 25 to 39 in good health and CMV-seronegative. This chain joins TRBV7-2 and TRBJ2-3; D gene unclear. The CDR3 region has the DNA TGTGCCAGCAGCTTAACGAGGGATACGCAGTATTTT. Translating it yields CASSLTRDTQYF.